This entry features one T cell receptor beta chain sequence. Its antigen is currently unknown. The source of the sample is a study of somatic mutations in cytotoxic T cells in rheumatoid arthritis. Findings and caveats of the study: Any difference in CD8+ T-cell clonality between patients who had rheumatoid arthritis and healthy controls who were age-matched was not statistically significant. Unknown were the antigen targets of the expanded CD8+ clones.

CDR1 and CDR2 from the germline V gene are MNHNS and SASEGT. CDR3 length: 14 residues. V was clipped by 5 bases and J by 7 bases; unmatched bases: 6. Assay used: immunoSEQ multiplex PCR; TCRdb lists only in-frame clones, some missing. The profile shows about 7,000 clones, roughly 75% of them singletons. The chain employs TRBV6-1 and TRBJ2-1, with 9 bases identical to TRBD1. The receptor comes from an adult with rheumatoid arthritis. Sequences were obtained from CD8+ T cells sorted from blood. CDR3 in amino acids: CASSWGQGGNEQFF. The CDR3 DNA sequence: TGTGCCAGCAGTTGGGGACAGGGCGGGAATGAGCAGTTCTTC.